This entry lists 23 T cell receptor beta chains sequenced from one sample in a study of beta chain features in type 1 diabetes. Their antigen targets remain unknown. Expressed TCRB transcripts were sequenced because the isolated RNA had all been reverse transcribed beforehand. Clones were sequenced by immunoSEQ multiplex PCR, and TCRdb holds only the in-frame ones, with some missing. The sample includes hundreds of thousands of clones, about an eighth of them seen just once. General study findings and limits: For Type 1 diabetes patients, all four CD4+ subsets carried TCRB CDR3s that were moderately but significantly shorter.

Source material: naive CD4+ T cells from blood. These receptors were taken from a man aged 18 to 29 with type 1 diabetes.

The gene calls are TRBV27 and TRBJ1-2, with 7 nucleotides matching TRBD1. The germline gives CDR1 MNHEY, CDR2 SMNVEV (reference sequence). This CDR3 is built from 13 residues. Trimming cost V 3 bases and J 5 bases; bases outside gene matches: 3. CDR3 region: CASSFGRGYGYTF. CDR3 DNA: TGTGCCAGCAGTTTCGGCAGGGGGTATGGCTACACCTTC.

The chain employs TRBV27 and TRBJ1-6; D is unresolved. Trimming pared 2 bases from V and 7 bases from J, leaving 9 bases between. CDR1 and CDR2 (germline): MNHEY, SMNVEV (reference sequence). The CDR3 has 14 residues. The CDR3 loop is CASSLVWENSPLHF. CDR3 coding DNA: TGTGCCAGCAGTTTAGTGTGGGAAAATTCACCCCTCCACTTT.

V and J are TRBV29-1 and TRBJ2-3; the match to TRBD2 covers 12 bases. Trimming cost V 4 bases and J 0 bases; bases outside gene matches: 5. Germline CDR1 reads SQVTM; CDR2 reads ANQGSEA. The CDR3 is made up of 16 amino acids. The CDR3 coding sequence is TGCAGCGTTGCCCCCACTAGCGGGGGGAGCACAGATACGCAGTATTTT. As protein: CSVAPTSGGSTDTQYF.

The genes are TRBV14 and TRBJ2-3, with D unresolved. Trimming shortened V by 4 bases and J by 2 bases, and 10 bases separated the two germline ends. The CDR3 extends over 14 amino acids. Germline V gene sequence: CDR1 SGHDN, CDR2 FVKESK. CDR3 bases: TGTGCCAGCAGCCGCTCAGGCTCCACAGATACGCAGTATTTT. Translation gives CASSRSGSTDTQYF.

For this clone: This is likely a read error, given that the CDR3 carries no conserved phenylalanine or tryptophan at its end. The DNA is left out, because the CDR3 cannot be placed on it with certainty; the CDR3 is given as TCRdb lists it. This chain connects TRBV4-1 to TRBJ1-1; TRBD1, the table's D call, lacks a check against the DNA. With termini counted, the CDR3 has 12 amino acids. Germline V lookup: CDR1 MGHRA, CDR2 YSYEKL. The chain's CDR3 is CASSHPGTGVVV.

The chain has TRBV20-1 and TRBJ2-1; 8 bases line up with TRBD2. J gave up 10 bases and V 4 bases, and 3 bases lay outside the gene matches. CDR3 length: 11 residues. From germline, CDR1 is DFQATT and CDR2 SNEGSKA (reference sequence). This CDR3 reads CSAIRTSEQFF. For the CDR3, the DNA is TGCAGTGCTATCCGGACTAGCGAGCAGTTCTTC.

This clone was counted only a few times. V usage is TRBV18 and J usage is TRBJ1-1; possible D gene TRBD1, 5 bases. The CDR3 spans 15 residues. The V gene's germline CDR1 is KGHSH and CDR2 LQKENI. Trimming stripped 2 bases from V and 4 bases from J, with 14 bases between. The CDR3, as DNA: TGTGCCAGCTCACCATTCGGAGGGGTGAGCACTGAAGCTTTCTTT. Its protein is CASSPFGGVSTEAFF.

In its sample, this clone was seen a few times. The chain links TRBV10-3 to TRBJ2-1, with TRBD2 matching over 14 bases. The junction had 3 bases not matched to a gene; V was cut back by 0 bases and J by 5 bases. Germline V gene lookup returns CDR1 ENHRY and CDR2 SYGVKD. The CDR3 consists of 17 residues. The CDR3 DNA reads TGTGCCATCAGTGAGTCGGGACTAGCGGGAGCGCACAATGAGCAGTTCTTC. This translates into CAISESGLAGAHNEQFF.

This clone has just a few counts. This chain links TRBV29-1 with TRBJ1-4; TRBD1 might be the D (5 bases). Trimming cost V 7 bases and J 0 bases, with 6 bases left between them. This CDR3 has 12 residues. The V gene's germline CDR1 is SQVTM and CDR2 ANQGSEA. CDR3 nucleotides: TGCAGCGGGGGGACAACTAATGAAAAACTGTTTTTT. Protein: CSGGTTNEKLFF.

The sample holds a few counts of this clone. The J gene is TRBJ1-4, the V gene TRBV7-3, with 10 nucleotides matching TRBD1. Germline-derived CDR1 and CDR2 are SGHTA and FQGTGA. Unmatched junction bases numbered 4, after V lost 3 bases and J lost 6 bases. This CDR3 is 15 amino acids long. The CDR3 DNA follows: TGTGCCAGCAGCTTGAAAGGGACAGGGGATGAAAAACTGTTTTTT. This translates into CASSLKGTGDEKLFF.

Turning to this clone: At one of its ends the junction is not consistent with the germline gene, which may arise from a read error. The chain links TRBV2 to TRBJ2-2, with D possibly matching TRBD1 (5 bases). CDR1 and CDR2 from the germline V gene are SNHLY and FYNNEI. The CDR3 totals 12 residues. The chain's CDR3 is CASNRNPGELFF. The CDR3 DNA reads TGTGCCAGCAACAGGAACCCCGGGGAGCTGTTTTTT.

CDR3 in amino acids: CASSPRQGIQETQYF. The CDR3, as DNA: TGTGCCAGCAGCCCCCGACAGGGGATCCAAGAGACCCAGTACTTC. This chain links TRBV9 with TRBJ2-5, with 8 bases that match TRBD1. This CDR3 spans 15 amino acids. Germline CDR1 is SGDLS and CDR2 is YYNGEE. V was clipped by 4 bases and J by 1 base; unmatched bases: 6.

This chain joins TRBV29-1 and TRBJ2-2; TRBD1 matches 7 bases. The germline gives CDR1 SQVTM, CDR2 ANQGSEA. The CDR3 is 14 amino acids. J was trimmed by 3 bases and V by 6 bases; bases with no gene match: 7. The chain's CDR3 is CSVGRGRYTGELFF. In DNA, the CDR3 is TGCAGCGTGGGAAGGGGGCGGTACACCGGGGAGCTGTTTTTT.

The chain combines TRBV4-1 with TRBJ2-3; D remains unclear. The V gene lost 0 bases and the J gene lost 2 bases, with 9 bases spanning the gap. Germline V gene lookup returns CDR1 MGHRA and CDR2 YSYEKL. The CDR3 loop spans 15 amino acids. CDR3 bases: TGCGCCAGCAGCCAAGAAAGAGCCAACACAGATACGCAGTATTTT. Its translation is CASSQERANTDTQYF.

This clone was recorded a few times. The rearrangement uses TRBV7-2 and TRBJ2-3; TRBD2 matches 13 bases. The CDR3 totals 18 residues. The junction had 7 bases not matched to a gene; V was cut back by 4 bases and J by 0 bases. The germline gives CDR1 SGHTA, CDR2 FQGNSA. The CDR3 region is CASSSPGTSGDSTDTQYF. The CDR3 coding sequence is TGTGCCAGCAGCTCACCTGGGACTAGCGGGGATAGCACAGATACGCAGTATTTT. Looking up the rest from reference TRBV7-2 and TRBJ2-3 gives the full variable domain: GAGVSQSPSNKVTEKGKDVELRCDPISGHTALYWYRQSLGQGLEFLIYFQGNSAPDKSGLPSDRFSAERTGGSVSTLTIQRTQQEDSAVYLCASSSPGTSGDSTDTQYFGPGTRLTVL.

This chain uses TRBV18 with TRBJ1-2; TRBD1 aligns across 7 bases. CDR3 length: 16 amino acids. Germline CDR1 KGHSH, CDR2 LQKENI. Losses at the gene ends were 3 bases for V and 8 bases for J; bases not matched to a gene: 15. CDR3 bases: TGTGCCAGCTCACCGCCGACAGGGATCCTATCTGGCGGCTACACCTTC. Translation: CASSPPTGILSGGYTF.

This clone was counted between two and nine times. Here the CDR3 DNA reads TGTGCCAGCAGCCGACAGGTGTTAACCAAAAACATTCAGTACTTC. Protein: CASSRQVLTKNIQYF. The V and J genes are TRBV5-6 and TRBJ2-4, with D tentatively TRBD1 (6 bases). V lost 4 bases and J 2 bases, leaving 13 bases between the germline ends. The CDR3 extends over 15 amino acids. Germline lookup yields CDR1 SGHDT and CDR2 YYEEEE.

This clone was counted a few times. The rearrangement links TRBV30 to TRBJ2-3, with a tentative D call TRBD1 (5 bases). The CDR3 runs 16 residues. Germline V gene sequence: CDR1 GTSNPN, CDR2 SVGIG (reference sequence). V lost 4 bases to trimming and J lost 0 bases, with 17 bases between them. In DNA, the CDR3 is TGTGCCTGGAAAATTAGGGGCCATAGTAGCACAGATACGCAGTATTTT. Translation: CAWKIRGHSSTDTQYF. Filled out from reference TRBV30 and TRBJ2-3, the complete variable domain reads SQTIHQWPATLVQPVGSPLSLECTVEGTSNPNLYWYRQAAGRGLQLLFYSVGIGQISSEVPQNLSASRPQDRQFILSSKKLLLSDSGFYLCAWKIRGHSSTDTQYFGPGTRLTVL.

In its sample, this clone was seen a few times. The rearrangement links TRBV30 to TRBJ2-1; TRBD1 matches 10 bases. Looked up from germline, CDR1 is GTSNPN and CDR2 is SVGIG (reference sequence). Losses at the gene ends were 2 bases for V and 12 bases for J; bases not matched to a gene: 22. This CDR3 has 18 residues. CDR3 coding DNA: TGTGCCTGGAGTCAGTGGCCGGGACAGGGGCCCATCGGGTCCGGGCAGTTCTTC. Translating gives CAWSQWPGQGPIGSGQFF.

This clone was counted between two and nine times. Other nucleotide sequences from this sample produce the same CDR3. The chain combines TRBV2 with TRBJ2-5; no definite D call. This CDR3 contains 11 residues. Looked up from germline, CDR1 is SNHLY and CDR2 is FYNNEI. Trimming cost V 4 bases and J 4 bases, with 4 bases left between them. The CDR3 bases are TGTGCCAGCAGTGGGAGAGAGACCCAGTACTTC. It is translated as CASSGRETQYF.

This clone showed up just a few times. The CDR3 nucleotides are TGTGCCAGCAGCGTAGACGGGCCTAGTGGAGAGCAGTACTTC. Protein sequence: CASSVDGPSGEQYF. V is TRBV9 and J is TRBJ2-7; D gene uncertain. The V and J ends lost 0 bases and 7 bases respectively, with 14 bases between them. This CDR3 region has 14 residues. Germline CDR1 SGDLS, CDR2 YYNGEE.

This clone occurred a few times. The V call is TRBV30, the J call TRBJ1-1, with unresolved D. CDR1 is GTSNPN and CDR2 is SVGIG in the germline V gene (reference sequence). This CDR3 has 13 amino acids. Trimming took off 0 bases at V and 5 bases at J, with 10 bases between the two ends. The CDR3 sequence: CAWSVLGMTEAFF. Here the CDR3 DNA reads TGTGCCTGGAGTGTACTAGGAATGACTGAAGCTTTCTTT.

This clone has just a few counts. This rearrangement joins TRBV30 to TRBJ2-2; D remains ambiguous. V lost 1 base to trimming and J lost 6 bases, with 6 bases between them. This CDR3 comprises 12 residues. Germline lookup yields CDR1 GTSNPN and CDR2 SVGIG (reference sequence). The CDR3 sequence is CAWSGGSGELFF. The CDR3 region has the DNA TGTGCCTGGAGTGGGGGATCCGGGGAGCTGTTTTTT.